This TCR beta chain originates from a study of cytomegalovirus exposure and HLA in healthy donors. Both 60 Vbeta primers and 13 Jbeta primers went into the PCR. Method: immunoSEQ multiplex PCR; TCRdb's copy keeps in-frame clones and lacks some. The table shows over 150,000 clones, with 60% to 85% occurring only once. This clone was counted a few times. Sequenced input: PBMCs. The TCR comes from a woman aged 50 to 60 in good health and CMV-seropositive.

In nucleotides, the CDR3 is TGTGCCAGCAGCCGCGACCGTGCCGGGCCGGGCCCCGGGACTAGCGGGAGTGAGCAGTTCTTC. It is translated as CASSRDRAGPGPGTSGSEQFF. The V gene is TRBV4-2, the J gene TRBJ2-1; 14 bases are shared with TRBD2. After removal of 4 bases from V and 9 bases from J, the junction contained 23 bases not matched to a gene. The germline V gene encodes CDR1 LGHNA and CDR2 YNFKEQ. The CDR3 length is 21 residues.